The clone carrying this T cell receptor beta chain was seen just once. The protocol was immunoSEQ multiplex PCR, while the TCRdb copy is restricted to in-frame clones and leaves out a portion. The table lists some 140,000 clones, approximately 86% of them singletons, with around 9% in the top ten. The source of the sample is a study of control samples from healthy donors and cancer patients. The CDR3 extends over 11 amino acids. Germline V lookup: CDR1 MNHEY, CDR2 SVGAGI. V was pared by 8 bases and J by 10 bases, with 13 bases between. The chain joins TRBV6-5 to TRBJ2-3; possibly TRBD2 for D (6 bases). The TCR originated in a woman in her 30s in good health. The material sequenced was blood. The CDR3 region is CASFLGGAQYF. The CDR3 DNA follows: TGTGCCAGCTTTTTGGGGGGAGCGCAGTATTTT.